The T cell receptor (beta chain) described here comes from a study of shared clonotypes between healthy human individuals. The assay was immunoSEQ multiplex PCR, and TCRdb's table has in-frame clones only and misses some. The sample includes roughly 2 million clones, about 95% of them seen just once. Naive CD8 isolation took CD45RO-negative cells positively selected for CCR7 and excluded terminally differentiated effector memory CD45RA+ cells. The sequencing input was naive CD8+ T cells sorted from blood. The TCR comes from a man aged 18 to 30 in good health.

The CDR3 loop is CSVELVQGGNYGYTF. The CDR3 nucleotides read TGCAGCGTTGAATTGGTCCAGGGAGGAAACTATGGCTACACCTTC. The V gene is TRBV29-1, the J gene TRBJ1-2; the D gene is possibly TRBD1 (5 bases). CDR3 length: 15 residues. Trimming cost V 2 bases and J 2 bases, with 15 bases left between them. Germline CDR1 reads SQVTM; CDR2 reads ANQGSEA. Filled out from reference TRBV29-1 and TRBJ1-2, the complete variable domain reads SAVISQKPSRDICQRGTSLTIQCQVDSQVTMMFWYRQQPGQSLTLIATANQGSEATYESGFVIDKFPISRPNLTFSTLTVSNMSPEDSSIYLCSVELVQGGNYGYTFGSGTRLTVV.